Listed below are T cell receptor beta chains from one sample, sequenced in a study of CD8 T cells in ankylosing spondylitis. From the 5' RACE reads, TCRdb called clonotypes with MiXCR, one entry per CDR3 protein. This sample has about 240,000 distinct CDR3 sequences, with about 11% found just once. Material for sequencing was blood, either unsorted or a sorted T cell fraction (not recorded which). The receptors derive from a male donor with ankylosing spondylitis or in good health (not recorded which). Each CDR3 is given with its conserved first and last residue. The order of the fields is clone size, V gene, D gene, J gene, CDR3 DNA, CDR3 protein. D genes are given only for firm matches. Size values are once, few and many counts, or a class for expanded clones, and some rows have none.

abundance: NA
v_gene: TRBV3-1
d_gene: NA
j_gene: TRBJ2-6
CDR3nt: TGTGCCAGCAGCCAATTCGAGGCCTCTGGGGCCAACGTCCTGACTTTC
CDR3aa: CASSQFEASGANVLTF

abundance: few
v_gene: TRBV3-1
d_gene: NA
j_gene: TRBJ2-2
CDR3nt: TGTGCCAGCAGCTCTAGACCTACTCTCACCGGGGAGCTGTTTTTT
CDR3aa: CASSSRPTLTGELFF

abundance: many
v_gene: TRBV20-1
d_gene: NA
j_gene: TRBJ2-1
CDR3nt: TGCAGTGCTAGTGGCGGTTCATTTGAGCAGTTCTTC
CDR3aa: CSASGGSFEQFF

abundance: NA
v_gene: TRBV29-1
d_gene: TRBD2
j_gene: TRBJ2-2
CDR3nt: TGCAGCGTTGTAGCGGGAGGCACCGGGGAGCTGTTTTTT
CDR3aa: CSVVAGGTGELFF

abundance: NA
v_gene: TRBV5-6
d_gene: TRBD1
j_gene: TRBJ2-5
CDR3nt: TGTGCCAGCAGCTCGACAACCACCTACAGGGGGCTGGGAGAGACCCAGTACTTC
CDR3aa: CASSSTTTYRGLGETQYF

abundance: few
v_gene: TRBV5-1
d_gene: NA
j_gene: TRBJ2-2
CDR3nt: TGCGCCAGCAGCTTGCACGACACCGGGGAGCTGTTTTTT
CDR3aa: CASSLHDTGELFF

abundance: few
v_gene: TRBV2
d_gene: NA
j_gene: TRBJ1-5
CDR3nt: TGTGCCAGCACCCCGACAGAGAGTAGCAATCAGCCCCAGCATTTT
CDR3aa: CASTPTESSNQPQHF

abundance: many
v_gene: TRBV12-3/TRBV12-4
d_gene: NA
j_gene: TRBJ1-1
CDR3nt: TGTGCCAGCAGTCCAGCAGGGGCTCTCGCTGAAGCTTTCTTT
CDR3aa: CASSPAGALAEAFF

abundance: few
v_gene: TRBV5-1
d_gene: TRBD2
j_gene: TRBJ2-3
CDR3nt: TGCGCCAGCAGCTTGGGAGGCGGGGGGCCGAACACAGATACGCAGTATTTT
CDR3aa: CASSLGGGGPNTDTQYF

abundance: many
v_gene: TRBV20-1
d_gene: NA
j_gene: TRBJ1-1
CDR3nt: TGCAGTGCTAGAGGATTTGGGGGGTTGAACACTGAAGCTTTCTTT
CDR3aa: CSARGFGGLNTEAFF